The rows below give T cell receptor beta chains drawn from one sample of a study of identical twins. MiXCR was run by TCRdb on the 5' RACE reads, yielding one entry per CDR3 protein. Found here are a few hundred thousand distinct CDR3 sequences, about 10% of them singletons; the top ten hold under 10%. Sequenced sample: naive T cells sorted from blood. Receptors originate from a woman between 50 and 59 years old in good health. The CDR3 runs from the conserved cysteine through the conserved F or W. Fields, in order: clone size, V gene, D gene, J gene, CDR3 protein, CDR3 DNA. The D gene is left open where the match is weak. A row's size may be missing; if present it is once, few, many or a size class.

many	TRBV2	-	TRBJ2-1	CASIPVSSSYNEQFF	TGTGCCAGCATCCCAGTCTCGAGCTCCTACAATGAGCAGTTCTTC
many	TRBV7-9	-	TRBJ2-1	CASCTGTEYNEQFF	TGTGCCTCCTGTACCGGGACCGAATATAATGAGCAGTTCTTC
-	TRBV6-5	-	TRBJ2-1	CASSYFRGDEQFF	TGTGCCAGCAGTTATTTCCGGGGCGATGAGCAGTTCTTC
-	TRBV7-8	TRBD1	TRBJ1-1	CASSLAFRDRVNTEAFF	TGTGCCAGCAGCTTAGCTTTCCGGGACAGGGTGAACACTGAAGCTTTCTTT
few	TRBV30	TRBD2	TRBJ2-1	CAWNSGTPNEQFF	TGTGCCTGGAACAGCGGGACCCCCAATGAGCAGTTCTTC
-	TRBV6-5	-	TRBJ2-1	CASRRPGSLNEQFF	TGTGCCAGCAGAAGGCCGGGCTCTCTCAATGAGCAGTTCTTC
many	TRBV5-5	-	TRBJ2-1	CASSLTPINEQFF	TGTGCCAGCAGCTTAACTCCTATCAATGAGCAGTTCTTC
-	TRBV9	-	TRBJ2-1	CASSVGSGGYNEQFF	TGTGCCAGCAGCGTCGGAAGCGGAGGGTACAATGAGCAGTTCTTC
many	TRBV6-5	TRBD2	TRBJ2-1	CASSPSGSSYNEQFF	TGTGCCAGCAGCCCTAGCGGTAGCTCCTACAATGAGCAGTTCTTC
few	TRBV5-1	-	TRBJ1-3	CASSLAQGTSGNTIYF	TGCGCCAGCAGCTTGGCTCAGGGAACCTCTGGAAACACCATATATTTT
-	TRBV12-3/TRBV12-4	-	TRBJ1-1	CASSLGVANEAFF	TGTGCCAGCAGTTTAGGGGTGGCGAATGAAGCTTTCTTT
many	TRBV7-3	-	TRBJ2-2	CASSLQGWGQDTGELFF	TGTGCCAGCAGCCTACAGGGTTGGGGGCAGGACACCGGGGAGCTGTTTTTT
few	TRBV11-2	TRBD1	TRBJ2-7	CASSPGGQGSEQYF	TGTGCCAGCAGCCCCGGGGGACAGGGTAGCGAGCAGTACTTC
-	TRBV30	-	TRBJ2-7	CAWSSGIYEQYF	TGTGCCTGGAGTAGCGGAATCTACGAGCAGTACTTC
few	TRBV27	-	TRBJ1-2	CASRMRGGYTF	TGTGCCAGCAGGATGAGGGGTGGCTACACCTTC
-	TRBV5-1	TRBD1	TRBJ1-2	CASSRMGAGTADVSGYTF	TGCGCCAGCAGCCGTATGGGAGCCGGGACAGCGGACGTGAGCGGCTACACCTTC
-	TRBV24-1	-	TRBJ2-1	CATSDRQRTFNEQFF	TGTGCCACCAGTGACCGCCAGCGCACGTTCAATGAGCAGTTCTTC
many	TRBV4-1	-	TRBJ2-1	CASSQVLAGDNEQFF	TGCGCCAGCAGCCAAGTCCTCGCCGGGGACAATGAGCAGTTCTTC
few	TRBV12-3/TRBV12-4	-	TRBJ1-1	CASSHGGGTEAFF	TGTGCCAGCAGCCATGGGGGGGGAACTGAAGCTTTCTTT
few	TRBV5-1	-	TRBJ2-1	CASSPSPRVASYNEQFF	TGCGCCAGCAGCCCGTCTCCCAGGGTAGCCTCCTACAATGAGCAGTTCTTC
-	TRBV19	-	TRBJ1-1	CASSTTPRDTEAFF	TGTGCCAGTAGTACGACCCCGAGGGACACTGAAGCTTTCTTT
-	TRBV20-1	-	TRBJ2-3	CSATPISGGTDTQYF	TGCAGTGCTACACCCATTAGCGGCGGCACAGATACGCAGTATTTT
many	TRBV4-1	-	TRBJ1-1	CASSQEQGGRTEAFF	TGCGCCAGCAGCCAAGAGCAGGGTGGGAGGACTGAAGCTTTCTTT
few	TRBV7-9	-	TRBJ2-1	CASSTDTSSYNEQFF	TGTGCCAGCAGCACGGACACGAGCTCCTACAATGAGCAGTTCTTC